One and the same sample provided the 21 T cell receptor beta chains below, sequenced in a study of shared clonotypes between healthy human individuals. The table came from immunoSEQ multiplex PCR; TCRdb's copy has only in-frame clones and leaves some out. The sample has about 650,000 clones, roughly 96% seen once. Terminally differentiated effector memory CD45RA+ cells were excluded from the naive CD8 cells, which were CD45RO-negative and positively selected for CCR7. Sequencing was performed on naive CD8+ T cells sorted from blood. The source of these receptors is a woman aged 30 to 39 in good health.

The genes are TRBV5-4 and TRBJ2-5; possibly TRBD2 for D (5 bases). The J call may be incorrect, as the DNA end agrees better with TRBJ2-7. This CDR3 is 12 amino acids long. CDR1 is SGHNT, CDR2 YYREEE, per germline (reference sequence). For the CDR3, the DNA is TGTGCCAGCAGCTTGGGAGGGCTCGAGCAGTACTTC. Its translation: CASSLGGLEQYF.

The chain recombines TRBV11-2 with TRBJ2-1; D not resolved. Germline-derived CDR1 and CDR2 are SGHAT and FQNNGV. Trimming cost V 2 bases and J 5 bases, with 4 bases left between them. The CDR3 loop spans 12 amino acids. The chain's CDR3 is CASSLTNNEQFF. DNA of the CDR3: TGTGCCAGCAGCTTAACGAACAATGAGCAGTTCTTC.

This rearrangement joins TRBV28 to TRBJ2-1; D unclear. Germline CDR1 reads MDHEN; CDR2 reads SYDVKM. V was cut by 5 bases and J by 6 bases, with 5 bases left in between. The CDR3 has 11 amino acids. DNA for the CDR3: TGTGCCAGCAGTCTAATCAATGAGCAGTTCTTC. It is translated as CASSLINEQFF.

The chain uses TRBV28 and TRBJ1-5; D perhaps matches TRBD1 (5 bases). V was shortened by 2 bases and J by 5 bases, with 10 bases between the two germline ends. In germline, CDR1 is MDHEN, CDR2 SYDVKM. The CDR3 covers 14 residues. Here the CDR3 reads CASSLDSPYQPQHF. For the CDR3, the DNA is TGTGCCAGCAGTTTAGACAGCCCCTATCAGCCCCAGCATTTT.

V usage is TRBV19 and J usage is TRBJ2-7, with D perhaps TRBD2 (5 bases). The CDR3 has 14 residues. V was clipped by 3 bases and J by 5 bases, with 14 bases between them. CDR1 is LNHDA and CDR2 is SQIVND in the germline V gene (reference sequence). The CDR3 region is CASSINLGENEQYF. CDR3 nucleotide sequence: TGTGCCAGTAGTATCAATCTCGGGGAGAACGAGCAGTACTTC.

This clone showed up just once. V usage is TRBV9 and J usage is TRBJ2-3, with 8 bases that match TRBD2. Germline CDR1 SGDLS, CDR2 YYNGEE. This CDR3 is 17 amino acids long. J was trimmed by 5 bases and V by 3 bases; bases with no gene match: 14. The CDR3 loop reads CASSDSAGAVGGDTQYF. In DNA, the CDR3 is TGTGCCAGCAGCGATTCAGCGGGAGCAGTTGGGGGAGATACGCAGTATTTT.

The chain couples TRBV28 to TRBJ1-5, with 7 bases lining up with TRBD1. The CDR3 totals 14 residues. Germline assignment: CDR1 MDHEN and CDR2 SYDVKM. The V and J ends lost 6 bases and 7 bases, in that order; junction bases with no gene match: 9. The DNA for the CDR3 is TGTGCCAGCAGCCCCCGACAGGGAATACAGCCCCAGCATTTT. Its protein product is CASSPRQGIQPQHF.

This sequence joins TRBV28 and TRBJ2-1; D gene ambiguous. The CDR3 length is 15 residues. Germline values: CDR1 MDHEN, CDR2 SYDVKM. Trimming removed 6 bases at V and 3 bases at J, with 15 bases between. The CDR3 DNA reads TGTGCCAGCAGCCCAGACTCAACGATCTACAATGAGCAGTTCTTC. This gives the protein CASSPDSTIYNEQFF.

The gene calls are TRBV9 and TRBJ1-1, with D maybe TRBD1 (6 bases). The V gene's germline CDR1 is SGDLS and CDR2 YYNGEE. The CDR3 totals 14 residues. V lost 0 bases and J 7 bases, leaving 13 bases between the germline ends. The CDR3 loop reads CASSVAGGADEAFF. The DNA for the CDR3 is TGTGCCAGCAGCGTAGCGGGGGGCGCGGATGAAGCTTTCTTT.

The chain joins TRBV30 to TRBJ1-2; TRBD1 matches at 9 bases. This CDR3 is 14 amino acids long. Germline CDR1 reads GTSNPN; CDR2 reads SVGIG (reference sequence). Losses at the gene ends were 2 bases for V and 7 bases for J; bases not matched to a gene: 8. CDR3 loop: CAWSYRDRVFGYTF. CDR3 coding DNA: TGTGCCTGGAGTTACCGGGACAGGGTCTTTGGCTACACCTTC.

The chain recombines TRBV5-4 with TRBJ1-5, with D uncertain. The CDR3 length is 14 residues. Germline values: CDR1 SGHNT, CDR2 YYREEE (reference sequence). V lost 0 bases and J 7 bases, leaving 11 bases between the germline ends. The CDR3 loop is CASSLGGERQPQHF. In DNA form, the CDR3 reads TGTGCCAGCAGCTTGGGGGGAGAACGGCAGCCCCAGCATTTT.

The rearrangement uses TRBV5-6 and TRBJ2-7; TRBD1 aligns across 7 bases. After removal of 4 bases from V and 5 bases from J, the junction contained 9 bases not matched to a gene. Germline CDR1 SGHDT, CDR2 YYEEEE. The CDR3 spans 14 residues. The CDR3 DNA reads TGTGCCAGCAGCCCGAGGGGGCGTGTCCACGAGCAGTACTTC. This codes for CASSPRGRVHEQYF.

V is TRBV27 and J is TRBJ2-7; D is perhaps TRBD1 (7 bases). The CDR3 is made up of 16 amino acids. Trimming removed 6 bases at V and 4 bases at J, with 22 bases between. Germline CDR1 reads MNHEY; CDR2 reads SMNVEV (reference sequence). For the CDR3, the DNA is TGTGCCAGCAGCCCAATCGGACTCAGGGGGGTATACGAGCAGTACTTC. Protein product: CASSPIGLRGVYEQYF.

The J gene is TRBJ2-7, the V gene TRBV27, with 7 bases that match TRBD2. J gave up 4 bases and V 7 bases, and 4 bases lay outside the gene matches. CDR1 MNHEY and CDR2 SMNVEV come from the germline V gene (reference sequence). CDR3 size: 12 residues. The CDR3 loop is CASTSSGYEQYF. The CDR3 DNA follows: TGTGCCAGCACATCTAGCGGATACGAGCAGTACTTC.

The J gene is TRBJ1-5, the V gene TRBV30, with D tentatively TRBD1 (5 bases). Germline CDR1 reads GTSNPN; CDR2 reads SVGIG (reference sequence). V was cut by 2 bases and J by 4 bases, with 12 bases left in between. The CDR3 is 14 amino acids. The CDR3, as DNA: TGTGCCTGGAGTTCCGGACATACTAATCAGCCCCAGCATTTT. Translated: CAWSSGHTNQPQHF.

This clone was detected only once. CDR3 bases: TGCGCCAGCAGCGCCGAAGGGGCTGGGGCCAACGTCCTGACTTTC. Protein sequence: CASSAEGAGANVLTF. The rearrangement uses TRBV4-1 and TRBJ2-6; tentative D call: TRBD1 (5 bases). Trimming shortened V by 5 bases and J by 2 bases, and 10 bases separated the two germline ends. The germline V gene has CDR1 MGHRA and CDR2 YSYEKL. The CDR3 is 15 amino acids.

This clone was recorded only once. The rearrangement joins TRBV5-1 to TRBJ2-3; perhaps D is TRBD1 or TRBD2 (5 bases each). The CDR3 sequence is 17 residues long. Trimming removed 2 bases from V and 4 bases from J, with 20 bases in between. Germline lookup yields CDR1 SGHRS and CDR2 YFSETQ. The CDR3 nucleotides are TGCGCCAGCAGCTTTCCCATGAAGGGGAGCCCTCCAGATACGCAGTATTTT. Translated, it gives CASSFPMKGSPPDTQYF.

V and J are TRBV9 and TRBJ2-1; 12 bases map to TRBD2. The J segment lost 9 bases and the V segment lost 7 bases, leaving 11 bases of the junction unmatched. Germline values: CDR1 SGDLS, CDR2 YYNGEE. This CDR3 is 15 amino acids long. As DNA, the CDR3 is TGTGCCAGCGGAGTCTCTAGCGGGAGGGCCTTTGAGCAGTTCTTC. It encodes CASGVSSGRAFEQFF.

V and J are TRBV9 and TRBJ2-2; the D gene could be TRBD1 or TRBD2 (5 bases each). The ends were cut back, 4 bases at V and 4 bases at J, with 11 bases in the middle. Germline values: CDR1 SGDLS, CDR2 YYNGEE. The CDR3 is made up of 14 amino acids. CDR3 in amino acids: CASSPEGLTGELFF. In DNA form, the CDR3 reads TGTGCCAGCAGCCCAGAGGGGCTCACCGGGGAGCTGTTTTTT.

This chain uses TRBV5-4 with TRBJ2-1; 8 bases are a match to TRBD2. The CDR3 spans 14 residues. The germline CDR1 and CDR2 sequences are SGHNT and YYREEE (reference sequence). The V gene end was trimmed by 10 bases and the J gene end by 7 bases; junction bases not matched to a gene: 13. CDR3 coding DNA: TGTGCCCTCTCAGGTTCGGGAGGGAATAATGAGCAGTTCTTC. It is translated as CALSGSGGNNEQFF.

V gene TRBV10-1 combines with J gene TRBJ1-1, with D perhaps TRBD1 (5 bases). Germline CDR1 WNHNN, CDR2 SYGVQD (reference sequence). The V end lost 0 bases, the J end lost 1 base, and 9 bases lay between the germline ends. CDR3 length equals 15 residues. The CDR3 region is CASSESRQGNTEAFF. The CDR3 DNA sequence: TGCGCCAGCAGTGAGTCGCGGCAGGGGAACACTGAAGCTTTCTTT.